One and the same sample provided the 17 T cell receptor beta chains below, sequenced in a study of CD8+CD57+ T cells in acquired aplastic anemia. It was genomic DNA that served as the template for profiling TCR beta VDJ and CDR3. Each CDR3 protein gets one entry after TCRdb re-called the reads with MiXCR. The table has tens of thousands of distinct CDR3 sequences, roughly 72% seen once; the top ten hold approximately 81%. Those patients picked for sequencing had displayed CD8+CD57+ cell expansion on flow cytometry. Sequencing was done on a sample of sorted CD4+, CD8+, or CD8+CD57+ T cells (not recorded which) from PBMCs. These receptors all come from a human donor with aplastic anemia.

The rearrangement joins TRBV2 to TRBJ2-7; D is undetermined. The V end lost 3 bases, the J end lost 4 bases, and 7 bases lay between the germline ends. Looked up from germline, CDR1 is SNHLY and CDR2 is FYNNEI. The CDR3 is 12 residues long. CDR3 amino acids: CASSDSVYEQYF. The DNA for the CDR3 is TGTGCCAGCAGTGACAGCGTGTACGAGCAGTACTTC.

The chain joins TRBV7-9 to TRBJ1-4; unclear D gene. CDR1 is SEHNR and CDR2 is FQNEAQ in the germline V gene (reference sequence). The V and J ends lost 5 bases and 5 bases respectively, with 15 bases between them. CDR3 size: 15 residues. In DNA, the CDR3 is TGTGCCAGCAGCCCGACACCATACGAGAATGAAAAACTGTTTTTT. This sequence encodes CASSPTPYENEKLFF.

This chain links TRBV19 with TRBJ2-7; tentative D call: TRBD2 (5 bases). From germline, CDR1 is LNHDA and CDR2 SQIVND (reference sequence). This CDR3 comprises 13 residues. V was cut by 5 bases and J by 5 bases, with 13 bases left in between. The CDR3 bases are TGTGCCAGTAGTTACGGGAATTCGGACGAGCAGTACTTC. Amino acids: CASSYGNSDEQYF.

This chain joins TRBV7-2 and TRBJ2-5; no reliable D call. The CDR3 contains 12 residues. CDR1 is SGHTA and CDR2 is FQGNSA in the germline V gene. V was cut by 4 bases and J by 4 bases, with 7 bases left in between. CDR3 coding DNA: TGTGCCAGCAGCTCCGAAGTAGAGACCCAGTACTTC. Translating gives CASSSEVETQYF.

The rearrangement links TRBV2 to TRBJ1-1; D is undetermined. This CDR3 is built from 13 residues. In germline, CDR1 is SNHLY, CDR2 FYNNEI. Between the trimmed V and J ends, which lost 6 bases and 6 bases, there was a span of 14 bases. CDR3 sequence (DNA): TGTGCCAGCAGCCCTATTTCCTCCGCTGAAGCTTTCTTT. Protein product: CASSPISSAEAFF.

This sequence joins TRBV7-3 and TRBJ1-2; TRBD1 might be the D (5 bases). Trimming took off 2 bases at V and 9 bases at J, with 13 bases between the two ends. The CDR3 length is 13 residues. The germline V gene encodes CDR1 SGHTA and CDR2 FQGTGA. CDR3 sequence: CASSLAGARSYTF. In nucleotides, the CDR3 is TGTGCCAGCAGCTTAGCCGGGGCGCGAAGCTACACCTTC.

In this sample, this clonotype turned up a few times. The chain links TRBV20-1 to TRBJ2-7; 7 bases are a match to TRBD1. The germline V gene has CDR1 DFQATT and CDR2 SNEGSKA (reference sequence). Germline trimming cut 4 bases from V and 3 bases from J; bases unmatched to any gene: 6. CDR3 length: 13 amino acids. In DNA form, the CDR3 reads TGCAGTGCTAAACCCCGGGACAGCTACGAGCAGTACTTC. Its protein is CSAKPRDSYEQYF.

The V and J genes are TRBV19 and TRBJ1-5; D possibly corresponds to TRBD1 (5 bases). Germline V CDR1 and CDR2: LNHDA, SQIVND (reference sequence). Trimming removed 6 bases from V and 5 bases from J, with 17 bases in between. The CDR3 runs 15 residues. CDR3 loop: CASRKLRDGDQPQHF. In nucleotides, the CDR3 is TGTGCCAGTAGAAAACTCCGGGACGGTGATCAGCCCCAGCATTTT. Based on the CDR3 plus reference TRBV19 and TRBJ1-5, the full variable domain is DGGITQSPKYLFRKEGQNVTLSCEQNLNHDAMYWYRQDPGQGLRLIYYSQIVNDFQKGDIAEGYSVSREKKESFPLTVTSAQKNPTAFYLCASRKLRDGDQPQHFGDGTRLSIL.

The rearrangement joins TRBV5-6 to TRBJ1-3; no clear D. This CDR3 spans 14 amino acids. Trimming stripped 0 bases from V and 2 bases from J, with 6 bases between. CDR1 is SGHDT, CDR2 YYEEEE, per germline. The CDR3 region has the DNA TGTGCCAGCAGCTTGGGCAGTACTGGAAACACCATATATTTT. It specifies CASSLGSTGNTIYF.

This clonotype was recorded at least ten times. This chain uses TRBV7-9 with TRBJ1-2; 10 nucleotides agree with TRBD1. This CDR3 comprises 14 residues. Trimming cost V 5 bases and J 2 bases; bases outside gene matches: 2. Germline V gene sequence: CDR1 SEHNR, CDR2 FQNEAQ (reference sequence). The CDR3 here is CASSGDRGNYGYTF. For the CDR3, the DNA is TGTGCCAGCAGCGGGGACAGGGGAAACTATGGCTACACCTTC.

The CDR3: CASTRVANGGYGYTF. CDR3 DNA sequence: TGTGCCAGCACAAGAGTGGCCAATGGAGGCTATGGCTACACCTTC. The chain employs TRBV7-3 and TRBJ1-2; D is ambiguous. Germline V gene sequence: CDR1 SGHTA, CDR2 FQGTGA. Trimming pared 7 bases from V and 4 bases from J, leaving 19 bases between. The CDR3 consists of 15 residues.

V gene TRBV9 combines with J gene TRBJ1-1; D is possibly TRBD1 (5 bases). Trimming took off 0 bases at V and 11 bases at J, with 14 bases between the two ends. The length of the CDR3 is 13 residues. CDR1 is SGDLS, CDR2 YYNGEE, per germline. DNA for the CDR3: TGTGCCAGCAGCGTAGCTGATGGGACCACGGCTTTCTTT. Protein sequence: CASSVADGTTAFF.

This clonotype has a handful of counts. The chain recombines TRBV6-5 with TRBJ2-7, with no clear D. The V end was cut by 6 bases, the J end by 3 bases, with 12 bases between. This CDR3 has 13 residues. Germline V lookup: CDR1 MNHEY, CDR2 SVGAGI. The CDR3 coding sequence is TGTGCCAGCAGCTACCAGGAAGGCTACGAGCAGTACTTC. It specifies CASSYQEGYEQYF.

The rearrangement joins TRBV19 to TRBJ1-5, with D uncertain. Germline V gives CDR1 LNHDA, CDR2 SQIVND (reference sequence). Trimming removed 3 bases at V and 3 bases at J, with 9 bases between. CDR3 length equals 14 residues. The CDR3 DNA sequence: TGTGCCAGTAGTATGAGGGAATACAATCAGCCCCAGCATTTT. This encodes CASSMREYNQPQHF.

CDR3 region: CASHAGPGRSQYF. CDR3 coding DNA: TGTGCCAGCCATGCGGGCCCCGGGAGGTCGCAGTATTTT. The rearrangement uses TRBV28 and TRBJ2-3, with 7 bases that match TRBD2. CDR1 is MDHEN, CDR2 SYDVKM, per germline. This CDR3 has 13 amino acids. Germline trimming cut 8 bases from V and 10 bases from J; bases unmatched to any gene: 12.

This clonotype occurred a few times. The gene calls are TRBV7-8 and TRBJ2-1, with D perhaps TRBD2 (6 bases). Germline V gives CDR1 SGHVS, CDR2 FQNEAQ. Deletions cut 8 bases from V and 7 bases from J, with 9 bases between. CDR3 length: 11 residues. CDR3 sequence: CASLRGNEQFF. DNA of the CDR3: TGTGCCAGCCTACGGGGGAATGAGCAGTTCTTC.

The chain recombines TRBV7-2 with TRBJ1-6; 7 nucleotides line up with TRBD1. The ends lost 3 bases at V and 3 bases at J; junction bases unmatched: 2. Germline V gene data show CDR1 as SGHTA and CDR2 as FQGNSA. This CDR3 has 15 residues. The CDR3 is CASSFQGVYNSPLHF. The CDR3 bases are TGTGCCAGCAGCTTCCAGGGGGTCTATAATTCACCCCTCCACTTT.